This passage covers 24 T cell receptor beta chains from one sample sequenced in a study of T-cell reconstitution after alpha-beta-depleted transplantation in children. This sample's TCRbeta library carried unique molecular identifier barcodes. TCRdb reprocessed the PCR reads via MiXCR and lists one record per CDR3 protein. The repertoire holds a few hundred thousand distinct CDR3 sequences, more than 10% seen once, with around 4.5% in the top ten. The sequenced sample was PBMCs, obtained from the stem cell graft. The source is a human donor who donated a stem cell graft to a child with Fanconi anemia.

CDR3 bases: TGCAGTGCTAGGGGTGGGACAGAGTCCAAATTCTATGGCTACACCTTC. Amino acid sequence: CSARGGTESKFYGYTF. J is TRBJ1-2 and V is TRBV20-1, with 7 bases matching TRBD1. Germline V lookup: CDR1 DFQATT, CDR2 SNEGSKA (reference sequence). Trimming cost V 3 bases and J 4 bases; bases outside gene matches: 14. The CDR3 loop spans 16 amino acids.

The chain employs TRBV7-2 and TRBJ1-5, with 7 bases aligning to TRBD1. CDR3 size: 15 residues. Per the germline V gene, CDR1 is SGHTA and CDR2 is FQGNSA. The trim removed 2 bases at V and 3 bases at J, leaving 4 bases unmatched. The CDR3 is CASSLSDRANQPQHF. The CDR3 DNA reads TGTGCCAGCAGCTTATCCGACAGGGCCAATCAGCCCCAGCATTTT.

The gene calls are TRBV11-2 and TRBJ2-7; no clear D. V gave up 3 bases and J gave up 4 bases, with 10 bases separating them. Per the germline V gene, CDR1 is SGHAT and CDR2 is FQNNGV. The CDR3 sequence is 13 residues long. The CDR3 protein is CASSFGFGYEQYF. Written as DNA, the CDR3 is TGTGCCAGCAGCTTCGGGTTTGGGTACGAGCAGTACTTC.

Only a few counts were recorded for this clonotype. The chain is built from TRBV29-1 and TRBJ1-1; no reliable D call. Germline V CDR1 and CDR2: SQVTM, ANQGSEA. Trimming shortened V by 4 bases and J by 1 base, and 10 bases separated the two germline ends. This CDR3 spans 13 amino acids. For the CDR3, the DNA is TGCAGCGTTGTACCGCAGGCGAACACTGAAGCTTTCTTT. This sequence encodes CSVVPQANTEAFF.

The sample holds many counts of this clonotype. This chain joins TRBV20-1 and TRBJ1-1; possible D gene TRBD1, 6 bases. The germline V and J ends were trimmed by 3 bases and 5 bases, with 10 bases remaining between them. The germline CDR1 and CDR2 sequences are DFQATT and SNEGSKA (reference sequence). CDR3 size: 12 residues. The CDR3 loop reads CSASQQGTEAFF. In DNA, the CDR3 is TGCAGTGCTAGCCAACAGGGTACTGAAGCTTTCTTT.

The chain has TRBV12-3 or TRBV12-4 and TRBJ1-1; tentatively, D is TRBD1 (5 bases). V was clipped by 7 bases and J by 5 bases, with 11 bases between them. The CDR3 sequence is 12 residues long. CDR3 protein: CASTLGGTEAFF. The DNA of the CDR3 is TGTGCCAGCACCCTGGGGGGAACTGAAGCTTTCTTT.

The chain links TRBV20-1 to TRBJ2-6; tentatively, D is TRBD1 (6 bases). Germline V gene sequence: CDR1 DFQATT, CDR2 SNEGSKA (reference sequence). The V and J ends lost 6 bases and 2 bases respectively, with 17 bases between them. CDR3 length: 16 residues. The CDR3 region has the DNA TGCAGTGCCACAACAGGGTCGTTAACTGGGGCCAACGTCCTGACTTTC. This codes for CSATTGSLTGANVLTF.

This clonotype was observed a few times. The chain links TRBV12-3 or TRBV12-4 to TRBJ2-1; D not certain. The CDR3 totals 12 residues. V lost 6 bases and J 6 bases, leaving 9 bases between the germline ends. CDR3 sequence (DNA): TGTGCCAGCAGCGTCATCGGCAATGAGCAGTTCTTC. Translated: CASSVIGNEQFF.

The sample holds many counts of this clonotype. The J gene is TRBJ2-1, the V gene TRBV6-5; tentatively, D is TRBD1 or TRBD2 (5 bases each). The CDR3 runs 12 residues. Germline CDR1 and CDR2: MNHEY and SVGAGI. V dropped 6 bases and J dropped 5 bases, with 8 bases sitting between them. The CDR3: CASSGTDNEQFF. DNA of the CDR3: TGTGCCAGCAGCGGGACGGACAATGAGCAGTTCTTC.

This chain uses TRBV6-2 or TRBV6-3 with TRBJ1-2; D is unclear. Germline values: CDR1 MNHEY, CDR2 SVGEGT. The CDR3 runs to 12 residues. V was trimmed by 0 bases and J by 7 bases, leaving 6 bases between them. Here the CDR3 DNA reads TGTGCCAGCAGTTACTCTGGGGTTGGCTACACCTTC. It translates to CASSYSGVGYTF.

This clonotype was seen a handful of times. The CDR3 protein is CASSRVARADTEAFF. DNA of the CDR3: TGCGCCAGCAGCCGGGTGGCCAGGGCGGACACTGAAGCTTTCTTT. The rearrangement uses TRBV5-1 and TRBJ1-1; the D gene is possibly TRBD1 (5 bases). This CDR3 is built from 15 residues. Germline CDR1 and CDR2: SGHRS and YFSETQ. Trimming took off 4 bases at V and 3 bases at J, with 16 bases between the two ends.

CDR3 region: CASTQGETGSKSYTF. CDR3 sequence (DNA): TGTGCCTCCACCCAAGGAGAGACAGGGTCTAAGAGCTACACCTTC. J is TRBJ1-2 and V is TRBV3-1; 7 bases align to TRBD1. The CDR3 consists of 15 residues. CDR1 LGHDT and CDR2 YNNKEL come from the germline V gene (reference sequence). V dropped 11 bases and J dropped 9; count of bases not matched to a gene: 21.

This clonotype was observed once. The chain employs TRBV6-1 and TRBJ2-2; the match to TRBD2 covers 11 bases. CDR1 is MNHNS, CDR2 SASEGT, per germline. The ends lost 5 bases at V and 6 bases at J; junction bases unmatched: 8. The CDR3 has 16 residues. CDR3 in amino acids: CASSLSGGAYAGELFF. DNA for the CDR3: TGTGCCAGCAGTCTTAGCGGGGGGGCTTATGCCGGGGAGCTGTTTTTT.

The CDR3 region has the DNA TGCGCCAGCAGCTTACTAGCGGGGCGAGGGAATACGCAGTATTTT. It is translated as CASSLLAGRGNTQYF. The chain is built from TRBV5-1 and TRBJ2-3; the match to TRBD2 covers 10 bases. The J segment lost 7 bases and the V segment lost 2 bases, leaving 7 bases of the junction unmatched. The V gene's germline CDR1 is SGHRS and CDR2 YFSETQ. The CDR3 length is 15 residues.

This sequence joins TRBV19 and TRBJ1-2, with D uncertain. The length of the CDR3 is 13 residues. CDR1 is LNHDA, CDR2 SQIVND, per germline (reference sequence). The germline V and J ends were trimmed by 2 bases and 0 bases, with 4 bases remaining between them. The CDR3: CASSISANYGYTF. In nucleotides, the CDR3 is TGTGCCAGTAGTATAAGCGCTAACTATGGCTACACCTTC.

The chain links TRBV28 to TRBJ1-5; D is uncertain. V was clipped by 7 bases and J by 6 bases, with 10 bases between them. This CDR3 contains 12 residues. The germline CDR1 and CDR2 sequences are MDHEN and SYDVKM. Here the CDR3 reads CASKTPGQPQHF. DNA for the CDR3: TGTGCCAGCAAAACCCCGGGTCAGCCCCAGCATTTT. Full variable domain (rest looked up from reference TRBV28 and TRBJ1-5): DVKVTQSSRYLVKRTGEKVFLECVQDMDHENMFWYRQDPGLGLRLIYFSYDVKMKEKGDIPEGYSVSREKKERFSLILESASTNQTSMYLCASKTPGQPQHFGDGTRLSIL.

In its sample, this clonotype was seen many times. V and J are TRBV12-3 or TRBV12-4 and TRBJ1-6; TRBD1 matches 8 bases. V shed 2 bases and J 10 bases; nucleotides not matched to a gene: 7. There are 15 residues in the CDR3. CDR3 bases: TGTGCCAGCAGTTTATCCAGGGGGCGCGGCTCACCCCTCCACTTT. Translating it yields CASSLSRGRGSPLHF.

This clonotype has at least ten counts. This rearrangement joins TRBV5-1 to TRBJ2-1; 9 nucleotides match TRBD2. Losses at the gene ends were 7 bases for V and 8 bases for J; bases not matched to a gene: 10. Looked up from germline, CDR1 is SGHRS and CDR2 is YFSETQ. This CDR3 has 14 amino acids. The CDR3 reads CASGTLAGAHEQFF. The CDR3 DNA is TGCGCCAGCGGCACTTTAGCGGGGGCACATGAGCAGTTCTTC. Based on the CDR3 plus reference TRBV5-1 and TRBJ2-1, the full variable domain is KAGVTQTPRYLIKTRGQQVTLSCSPISGHRSVSWYQQTPGQGLQFLFEYFSETQRNKGNFPGRFSGRQFSNSRSEMNVSTLELGDSALYLCASGTLAGAHEQFFGPGTRLTVL.

This clonotype has a handful of counts. The rearrangement links TRBV12-3 or TRBV12-4 to TRBJ2-3, with a possible D match to TRBD2 (5 bases). The CDR3 is 16 residues long. Trimming removed 5 bases at V and 0 bases at J, with 15 bases between. CDR3 nucleotide sequence: TGTGCCAGCAGTCCCGGGGAGTCACGCAGCACAGATACGCAGTATTTT. Translation gives CASSPGESRSTDTQYF.

The V call is TRBV12-3 or TRBV12-4, the J call TRBJ2-3; D perhaps matches TRBD1 (6 bases). V lost 3 bases and J lost 11, with 9 bases in between. The CDR3 loop spans 11 amino acids. CDR3 loop: CASSLGAVQYF. CDR3 sequence (DNA): TGTGCCAGCAGTTTGGGGGCTGTGCAGTATTTT.

The table lists this clonotype with a few counts. This sequence joins TRBV7-8 and TRBJ2-3; tentative D call: TRBD1 (6 bases). This CDR3 contains 15 residues. V shed 5 bases and J shed 3 bases, with 15 bases lying between them. The germline CDR1 and CDR2 sequences are SGHVS and FQNEAQ. As DNA, the CDR3 is TGTGCCAGCAGCACCGGACAGCCTGGGACAGATACGCAGTATTTT. This gives the protein CASSTGQPGTDTQYF.

This clonotype came up many times. The gene calls are TRBV12-3 or TRBV12-4 and TRBJ2-3; the D gene is possibly TRBD2 (5 bases). V was cut by 6 bases and J by 1 base, with 14 bases left in between. The CDR3 is made up of 15 amino acids. The CDR3 loop is CASRITGSRTDTQYF. CDR3 in DNA: TGTGCCAGCAGGATCACGGGGTCTCGCACAGATACGCAGTATTTT.

This clonotype was counted many times. The genes are TRBV6-5 and TRBJ2-1, with D possibly being TRBD1 or TRBD2 (5 bases each). The V and J ends lost 3 bases and 10 bases respectively, with 19 bases between them. This CDR3 contains 15 residues. Germline CDR1 is MNHEY and CDR2 is SVGAGI. The CDR3 DNA follows: TGTGCCAGCAGTTATTCCGGGACCCACAATGAAGAGCAGTTCTTC. Residues: CASSYSGTHNEEQFF.

There are a few counts of this clonotype. A much larger clone differs by one base, so this may be a read error. This rearrangement joins TRBV12-3 or TRBV12-4 to TRBJ1-1; D is possibly TRBD1 (6 bases). This CDR3 is built from 13 residues. Trimming shortened V by 3 bases and J by 5 bases, and 10 bases separated the two germline ends. In nucleotides, the CDR3 is TGTGCCAGCAGTTTTCAGGGGAAAACTGAAGCTTTCTTT. Protein: CASSFQGKTEAFF.